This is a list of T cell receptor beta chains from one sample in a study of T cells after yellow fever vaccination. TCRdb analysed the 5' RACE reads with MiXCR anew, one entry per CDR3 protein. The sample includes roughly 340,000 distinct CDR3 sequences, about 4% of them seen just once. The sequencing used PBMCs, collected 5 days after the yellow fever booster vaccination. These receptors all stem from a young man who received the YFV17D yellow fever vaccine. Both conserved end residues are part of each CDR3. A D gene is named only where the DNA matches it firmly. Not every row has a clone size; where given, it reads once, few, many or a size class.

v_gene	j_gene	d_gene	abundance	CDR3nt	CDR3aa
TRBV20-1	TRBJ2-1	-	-	TGCAGTGCTAGATGGGACCCAGGGATAGGGGCTGAGCAGTTCTTC	CSARWDPGIGAEQFF
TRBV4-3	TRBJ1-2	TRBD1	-	TGCGCCAGCAGCCAAGATGCAGGGGGCTATGGCTACACCTTC	CASSQDAGGYGYTF
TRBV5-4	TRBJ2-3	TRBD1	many	TGTGCCAGCACCAAGACAGGGGGCAAAGATACGCAGTATTTT	CASTKTGGKDTQYF
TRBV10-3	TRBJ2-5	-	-	TGTGCCATCAGTGAAGGGAGGACATTGCAAGAGACCCAGTACTTC	CAISEGRTLQETQYF
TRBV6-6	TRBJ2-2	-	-	TGTGCCAGCAGTTACTCCAGGACACCGCGAACCTTCACCGGGGAGCTGTTTTTT	CASSYSRTPRTFTGELFF
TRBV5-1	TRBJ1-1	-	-	TGCGCCAGCAGCTCGGACGGAATGAACACTGAAGCTTTCTTT	CASSSDGMNTEAFF
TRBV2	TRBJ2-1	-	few	TGTGCCAGCAAGACGGGGGCGGGTGGTGAGCAGTTCTTC	CASKTGAGGEQFF
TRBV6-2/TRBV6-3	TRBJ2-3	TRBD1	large	TGTGCCAGCAGTTACTCGATGGACAGGCACACAGATACGCAGTATTTT	CASSYSMDRHTDTQYF
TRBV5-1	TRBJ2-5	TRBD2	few	TGCGCCAGCAGCGGGGGCCGGACTAGCGGGGGGAAGACCCAGTACTTC	CASSGGRTSGGKTQYF
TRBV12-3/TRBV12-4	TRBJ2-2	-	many	TGTGCCAGCAGTCCCAACTCGAACACCGGGGAGCTGTTTTTT	CASSPNSNTGELFF
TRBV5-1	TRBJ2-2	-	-	TGCGCCAGCAGCCTGACGCAGGGATGGGCCGGGGAGCTGTTTTTT	CASSLTQGWAGELFF
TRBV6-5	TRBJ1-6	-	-	TGTGCCAGCAGTTACTCGGACCCAATTTCGACACCCCTCCACTTT	CASSYSDPISTPLHF
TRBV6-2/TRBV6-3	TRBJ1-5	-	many	TGTGCCAGCAGACATCGTCGCGGGGGCGCGAGCAATCAGCCCCAGCATTTT	CASRHRRGGASNQPQHF
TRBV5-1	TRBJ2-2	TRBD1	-	TGCGCCAGCAGCTCACAGGGGAATCCCACCGGGGAGCTGTTTTTT	CASSSQGNPTGELFF
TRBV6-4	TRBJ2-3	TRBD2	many	TGTGCCAGCAGTGACTCTAGCGGGGGGGCAGATACGCAGTATTTT	CASSDSSGGADTQYF
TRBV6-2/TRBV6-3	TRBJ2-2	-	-	TGTGCCAGCAGTTACGTGAATAGCCGAGGGGAGCTGTTTTTT	CASSYVNSRGELFF
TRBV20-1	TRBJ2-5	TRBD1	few	TGCAGTGCTAGAGGGGTAGGGACAGCGGCCTCCCAAGAGACCCAGTACTTC	CSARGVGTAASQETQYF
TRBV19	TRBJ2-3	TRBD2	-	TGTGCCAGTAGCCTTCTAGCGGGGTCGCCAGATACGCAGTATTTT	CASSLLAGSPDTQYF
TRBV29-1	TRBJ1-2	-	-	TGCAGCGTTGCGCCGTTGGATGGCTACACCTTC	CSVAPLDGYTF
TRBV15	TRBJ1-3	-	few	TGTGCCACCAGCAGAGGCCCGGAGTCGATACTCTCTGGAAACACCATATATTTT	CATSRGPESILSGNTIYF
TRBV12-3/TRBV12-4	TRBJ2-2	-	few	TGTGCCAGCAGTTTTGGGGGGTCGAACACCGGGGAGCTGTTTTTT	CASSFGGSNTGELFF
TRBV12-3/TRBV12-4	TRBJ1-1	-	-	TGTGCCAGCAGTCCGGACGGATCGAACACTGAAGCTTTCTTT	CASSPDGSNTEAFF
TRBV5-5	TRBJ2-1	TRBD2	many	TGTGCCAGCCTCTCGACTAGCGGGAAGCAATACAATGAGCAGTTCTTC	CASLSTSGKQYNEQFF
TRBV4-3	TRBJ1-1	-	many	TGCGCCAGCAGCCCCGTCGCGGGGCAGGGTGAGAACACTGAAGCTTTCTTT	CASSPVAGQGENTEAFF
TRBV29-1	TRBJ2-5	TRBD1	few	TGCAGCCTCGGGAACGGGACAGGGAACATCCAAGAGACCCAGTACTTC	CSLGNGTGNIQETQYF
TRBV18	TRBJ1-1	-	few	TGTGCCAGCTCACCAATCAGGGATACTGAAGCTTTCTTT	CASSPIRDTEAFF
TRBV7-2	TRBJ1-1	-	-	TGTGCCAGCAGCCTAATGGGGGTCCCCCAGAACACTGAAGCTTTCTTT	CASSLMGVPQNTEAFF
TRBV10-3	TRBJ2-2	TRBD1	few	TGTGCCATCAGTGAGTCAGGGACAGCCTCGGCCGGGGAGCTGTTTTTT	CAISESGTASAGELFF
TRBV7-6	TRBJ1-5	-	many	TGTGCCAGCAGCCCGAAGTGGGGCTCCAATCAGCCCCAGCATTTT	CASSPKWGSNQPQHF
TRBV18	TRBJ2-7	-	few	TGTGCCAGCTCACCTGATCAGCCCCCTGGCGAGCAGTACTTC	CASSPDQPPGEQYF
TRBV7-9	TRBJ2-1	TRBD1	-	TGTGCCAGCAGCTCCCCCCCGGACAGGACCTCCTACAATGAGCAGTTCTTC	CASSSPPDRTSYNEQFF